This T cell receptor beta chain was documented in a study of CD8 T cells in ankylosing spondylitis. Study-wide results and limits: Apparently characteristic of ankylosing spondylitis blood was a TCR beta motif (about 8 highly homologous variants). There were earlier reports of some motif variants in reactive arthritis synovial fluid and blood. It was reported that disease-linked clones were significantly enriched in matched ankylosing spondylitis synovial fluid.

This clonotype was observed a handful of times. What it recognizes is unknown. Quantitative barcoded 5'-RACE was used to prepare TCR beta libraries. TCRdb redid the calling of the 5' RACE reads with MiXCR, one entry per CDR3 protein. The table has 330,000 or so distinct CDR3 sequences, approximately 8% seen once. V shed 1 base and J 10 bases; nucleotides not matched to a gene: 3. CDR3 length equals 14 residues. The receptor's source is a male donor with ankylosing spondylitis. The chain combines TRBV12-3 or TRBV12-4 with TRBJ2-1; 11 positions match TRBD2. Source material: blood, either unsorted or a sorted T cell fraction (not recorded which). The CDR3 reads CASSLVLAGEEQFF. The DNA of the CDR3 is TGTGCCAGCAGTTTAGTACTAGCGGGAGAAGAGCAGTTCTTC.